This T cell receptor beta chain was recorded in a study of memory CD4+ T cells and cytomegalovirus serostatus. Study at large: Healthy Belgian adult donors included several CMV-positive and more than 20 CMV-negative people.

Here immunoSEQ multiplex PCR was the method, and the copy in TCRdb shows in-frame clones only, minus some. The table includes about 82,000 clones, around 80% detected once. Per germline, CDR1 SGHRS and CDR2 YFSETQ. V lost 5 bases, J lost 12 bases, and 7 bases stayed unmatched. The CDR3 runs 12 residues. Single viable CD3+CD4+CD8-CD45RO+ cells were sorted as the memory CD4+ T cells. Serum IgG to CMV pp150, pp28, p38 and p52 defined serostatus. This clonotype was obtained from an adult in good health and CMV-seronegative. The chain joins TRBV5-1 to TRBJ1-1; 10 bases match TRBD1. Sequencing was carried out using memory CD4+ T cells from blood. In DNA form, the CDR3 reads TGCGCCAGCAGTTACGGACAGGGGGATCCTTTCTTT. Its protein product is CASSYGQGDPFF.